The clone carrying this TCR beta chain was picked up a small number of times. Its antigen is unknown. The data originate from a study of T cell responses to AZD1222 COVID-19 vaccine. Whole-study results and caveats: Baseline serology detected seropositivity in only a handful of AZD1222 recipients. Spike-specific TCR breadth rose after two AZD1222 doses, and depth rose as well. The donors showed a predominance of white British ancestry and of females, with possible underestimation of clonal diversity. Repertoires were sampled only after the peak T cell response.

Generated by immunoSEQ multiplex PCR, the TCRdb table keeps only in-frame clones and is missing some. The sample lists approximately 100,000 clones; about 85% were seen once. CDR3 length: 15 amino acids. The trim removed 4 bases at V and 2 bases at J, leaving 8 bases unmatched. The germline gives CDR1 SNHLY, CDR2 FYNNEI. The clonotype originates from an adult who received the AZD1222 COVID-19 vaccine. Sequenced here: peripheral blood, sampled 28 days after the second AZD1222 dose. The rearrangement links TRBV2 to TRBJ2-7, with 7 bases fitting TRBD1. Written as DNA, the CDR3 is TGTGCCAGCAGTGCCTGGACAGGAGACGCCTACGAGCAGTACTTC. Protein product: CASSAWTGDAYEQYF.